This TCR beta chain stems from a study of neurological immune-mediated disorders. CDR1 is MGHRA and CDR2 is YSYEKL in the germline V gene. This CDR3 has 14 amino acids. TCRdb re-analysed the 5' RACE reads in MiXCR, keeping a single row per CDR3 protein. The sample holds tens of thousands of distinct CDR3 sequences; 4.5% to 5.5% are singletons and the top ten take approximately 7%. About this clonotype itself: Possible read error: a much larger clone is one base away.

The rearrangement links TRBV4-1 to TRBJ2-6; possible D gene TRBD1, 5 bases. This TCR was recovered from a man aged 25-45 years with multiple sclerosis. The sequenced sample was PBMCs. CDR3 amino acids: CASSQDLGAKVLTF. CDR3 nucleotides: TGCGCCAGCAGCCAAGATTTAGGGGCCAAAGTCCTGACTTTC.